One T cell receptor (beta chain) is described in this entry. This entry is derived from a study of T cell changes during pregnancy in multiple sclerosis. Sequencing was performed with immunoSEQ multiplex PCR; in TCRdb, only in-frame clones are kept and a portion is missing. The repertoire holds tens of thousands of clones, with 70% to 90% as singletons. The germline V gene has CDR1 MNHEY and CDR2 SVGAGI. This CDR3 spans 15 amino acids. With V trimmed by 2 bases and J by 1 base, 4 bases remained unmatched. The TCR sequence derives from a female donor with multiple sclerosis, enrolled in a pregnancy study. J is TRBJ1-1 and V is TRBV6-5, with TRBD1 matching 7 bases. The material was CD4+ T cells from peripheral blood mononuclear cells, obtained after pregnancy. CDR3 DNA sequence: TGTGCCAGCAGTTACACTTGGACAGGGAACACTGAAGCTTTCTTT. Translating it yields CASSYTWTGNTEAFF.